This record concerns one T cell receptor beta chain sequence. This record belongs to a study of blood T cell repertoires in COVID-19. Sequencing used immunoSEQ multiplex PCR; TCRdb keeps in-frame clones, though not all of them. This sample carries fewer than 150,000 clones, 81% of them seen once, and the ten largest clones take 1.5% to 1.8%. With 4 bases removed from V and 1 base from J, the gap between germline ends came to 10 bases. The CDR3 spans 14 residues. Germline values: CDR1 LNHDA, CDR2 SQIVND (reference sequence). The chain carries TRBV19 and TRBJ1-1; no firm D call. Material: peripheral blood. This clonotype was sampled from a man aged 50-60 years with acute or convalescent COVID-19. The CDR3 DNA is TGTGCCAGTAGTACGACACGGGAGAACACTGAAGCTTTCTTT. The encoded protein is CASSTTRENTEAFF.